The 14 T cell receptor beta chains below come from one sample, sequenced in a study of T cell changes during pregnancy in multiple sclerosis. Libraries were prepared by immunoSEQ multiplex PCR; TCRdb keeps only in-frame clonotypes and omits some of them. The repertoire holds over 50,000 clones, with 80% to 95% as singletons. This specimen was peripheral blood, taken in the first trimester of pregnancy. The receptors stem from a female donor with multiple sclerosis, enrolled in a pregnancy study.

The chain is built from TRBV11-2 and TRBJ2-5; 14 bases line up with TRBD2. V was clipped by 5 bases and J by 5 bases; unmatched bases: 7. Germline V lookup: CDR1 SGHAT, CDR2 FQNNGV. CDR3 length equals 16 residues. The CDR3, as DNA: TGTGCCAGCAGCCCCGTAGGACTAGCGGGAGGTGAGACCCAGTACTTC. Amino acid sequence: CASSPVGLAGGETQYF.

This rearrangement joins TRBV7-2 to TRBJ1-5, with TRBD1 as a possible D gene (5 bases). The CDR3 sequence is 15 residues long. CDR1 is SGHTA and CDR2 is FQGNSA in the germline V gene. The germline V and J ends were trimmed by 5 bases and 1 base, with 12 bases remaining between them. In DNA, the CDR3 is TGTGCCAGCAGCAGAGATCAGGGAAGCAATCAGCCCCAGCATTTT. The encoded protein is CASSRDQGSNQPQHF.

This clone was recorded a few times. The chain carries TRBV10-2 and TRBJ1-1; 9 positions match TRBD1. Trimming at V came to 3 bases and at J to 5 bases, leaving 7 bases not matched to a gene. The CDR3 runs 15 residues. Germline-derived CDR1 and CDR2 are WSHSY and SAAADI. CDR3: CASSDGQGRGTEAFF. DNA of the CDR3: TGCGCCAGCAGTGACGGACAGGGGAGGGGGACTGAAGCTTTCTTT.

This chain uses TRBV18 with TRBJ2-5; the D gene is possibly TRBD1 (5 bases). CDR1 is KGHSH and CDR2 is LQKENI in the germline V gene. The CDR3 has 15 amino acids. V was trimmed by 3 bases and J by 5 bases, leaving 16 bases between them. The CDR3 is CASSPKGAWQETQYF. The DNA for the CDR3 is TGTGCCAGCTCACCTAAAGGGGCCTGGCAGGAGACCCAGTACTTC.

The chain couples TRBV7-2 to TRBJ1-4; 10 bases align to TRBD1. This CDR3 comprises 16 residues. The germline CDR1 and CDR2 sequences are SGHTA and FQGNSA. Trimming cost V 6 bases and J 8 bases; bases outside gene matches: 12. Here the CDR3 reads CASSRGRQGAVEKLFF. The CDR3 DNA follows: TGTGCCAGCAGTAGGGGAAGACAGGGGGCAGTAGAAAAACTGTTTTTT.

The V and J genes are TRBV9 and TRBJ2-2, with D possibly matching TRBD2 (6 bases). The V and J ends lost 4 bases and 4 bases respectively, with 8 bases between them. The CDR3 sequence is 13 residues long. Germline CDR1 reads SGDLS; CDR2 reads YYNGEE. The CDR3 loop is CASSKRVTGELFF. DNA for the CDR3: TGTGCCAGCAGCAAGCGGGTCACCGGGGAGCTGTTTTTT.

V is TRBV11-2 and J is TRBJ1-1, with 7 bases lining up with TRBD1. V was clipped by 4 bases and J by 2 bases; unmatched bases: 10. The germline gives CDR1 SGHAT, CDR2 FQNNGV. The CDR3 consists of 16 residues. CDR3 region: CASSSHITGANTEAFF. CDR3 sequence (DNA): TGTGCCAGCAGCTCCCACATAACAGGGGCAAACACTGAAGCTTTCTTT.

CDR3 coding DNA: TGTGCCAGCAGAAATAGGGGACTAGCGAATTTACGGGAGCAGTTCTTC. This sequence encodes CASRNRGLANLREQFF. The gene calls are TRBV9 and TRBJ2-1; 10 bases align to TRBD2. This CDR3 is 16 amino acids long. V lost 5 bases and J lost 10; bases outside the gene matches: 15. The germline V gene has CDR1 SGDLS and CDR2 YYNGEE.

The J gene is TRBJ2-3, the V gene TRBV5-1; D gene unclear. There are 13 residues in the CDR3. Germline CDR1 is SGHRS and CDR2 is YFSETQ. V was pared by 1 base and J by 0 bases, with 3 bases between. The CDR3 sequence: CASSLTSTDTQYF. In nucleotides, the CDR3 is TGCGCCAGCAGCTTGACTAGCACAGATACGCAGTATTTT.

The gene calls are TRBV5-6 and TRBJ1-2; D unclear. The germline CDR1 and CDR2 sequences are SGHDT and YYEEEE. CDR3 length: 13 amino acids. Trimming stripped 0 bases from V and 7 bases from J, with 10 bases between. The CDR3 DNA is TGTGCCAGCAGCTTGGCCGGGTACGGTGGCTACACCTTC. It translates to CASSLAGYGGYTF.

The chain recombines TRBV4-3 with TRBJ2-2; 7 bases agree with TRBD2. The CDR3 extends over 16 amino acids. The trim removed 1 base at V and 4 bases at J, leaving 6 bases unmatched. Germline values: CDR1 LGHNA, CDR2 YSLEER. The CDR3 coding sequence is TGCGCCAGCAGCCAAGGTCCGGGAGGAGGCACCGGGGAGCTGTTTTTT. Translating gives CASSQGPGGGTGELFF.

V and J are TRBV5-1 and TRBJ2-1; D unclear. The CDR3 length is 14 residues. Germline CDR1 is SGHRS and CDR2 is YFSETQ. Trimming removed 4 bases at V and 2 bases at J, with 10 bases between. CDR3 nucleotides: TGCGCCAGCAGCCACTCCAGCGCCTACAATGAGCAGTTCTTC. This encodes CASSHSSAYNEQFF.

This chain uses TRBV6-5 with TRBJ2-2; maybe TRBD2 (6 bases). Germline CDR1 MNHEY, CDR2 SVGAGI. The CDR3 totals 15 residues. V was trimmed by 7 bases and J by 3 bases, leaving 15 bases between them. This CDR3 reads CASTPTGAHTGELFF. CDR3 DNA: TGTGCCAGCACTCCAACGGGAGCTCACACCGGGGAGCTGTTTTTT.

This chain connects TRBV10-3 to TRBJ2-7; 7 bases align to TRBD1. CDR1 ENHRY and CDR2 SYGVKD come from the germline V gene. Trimming removed 3 bases from V and 4 bases from J; junction bases left unmatched: 3. CDR3 length equals 13 residues. CDR3 DNA sequence: TGTGCCATCAGTGACGGGACAGCTTACGAGCAGTACTTC. Translation gives CAISDGTAYEQYF.